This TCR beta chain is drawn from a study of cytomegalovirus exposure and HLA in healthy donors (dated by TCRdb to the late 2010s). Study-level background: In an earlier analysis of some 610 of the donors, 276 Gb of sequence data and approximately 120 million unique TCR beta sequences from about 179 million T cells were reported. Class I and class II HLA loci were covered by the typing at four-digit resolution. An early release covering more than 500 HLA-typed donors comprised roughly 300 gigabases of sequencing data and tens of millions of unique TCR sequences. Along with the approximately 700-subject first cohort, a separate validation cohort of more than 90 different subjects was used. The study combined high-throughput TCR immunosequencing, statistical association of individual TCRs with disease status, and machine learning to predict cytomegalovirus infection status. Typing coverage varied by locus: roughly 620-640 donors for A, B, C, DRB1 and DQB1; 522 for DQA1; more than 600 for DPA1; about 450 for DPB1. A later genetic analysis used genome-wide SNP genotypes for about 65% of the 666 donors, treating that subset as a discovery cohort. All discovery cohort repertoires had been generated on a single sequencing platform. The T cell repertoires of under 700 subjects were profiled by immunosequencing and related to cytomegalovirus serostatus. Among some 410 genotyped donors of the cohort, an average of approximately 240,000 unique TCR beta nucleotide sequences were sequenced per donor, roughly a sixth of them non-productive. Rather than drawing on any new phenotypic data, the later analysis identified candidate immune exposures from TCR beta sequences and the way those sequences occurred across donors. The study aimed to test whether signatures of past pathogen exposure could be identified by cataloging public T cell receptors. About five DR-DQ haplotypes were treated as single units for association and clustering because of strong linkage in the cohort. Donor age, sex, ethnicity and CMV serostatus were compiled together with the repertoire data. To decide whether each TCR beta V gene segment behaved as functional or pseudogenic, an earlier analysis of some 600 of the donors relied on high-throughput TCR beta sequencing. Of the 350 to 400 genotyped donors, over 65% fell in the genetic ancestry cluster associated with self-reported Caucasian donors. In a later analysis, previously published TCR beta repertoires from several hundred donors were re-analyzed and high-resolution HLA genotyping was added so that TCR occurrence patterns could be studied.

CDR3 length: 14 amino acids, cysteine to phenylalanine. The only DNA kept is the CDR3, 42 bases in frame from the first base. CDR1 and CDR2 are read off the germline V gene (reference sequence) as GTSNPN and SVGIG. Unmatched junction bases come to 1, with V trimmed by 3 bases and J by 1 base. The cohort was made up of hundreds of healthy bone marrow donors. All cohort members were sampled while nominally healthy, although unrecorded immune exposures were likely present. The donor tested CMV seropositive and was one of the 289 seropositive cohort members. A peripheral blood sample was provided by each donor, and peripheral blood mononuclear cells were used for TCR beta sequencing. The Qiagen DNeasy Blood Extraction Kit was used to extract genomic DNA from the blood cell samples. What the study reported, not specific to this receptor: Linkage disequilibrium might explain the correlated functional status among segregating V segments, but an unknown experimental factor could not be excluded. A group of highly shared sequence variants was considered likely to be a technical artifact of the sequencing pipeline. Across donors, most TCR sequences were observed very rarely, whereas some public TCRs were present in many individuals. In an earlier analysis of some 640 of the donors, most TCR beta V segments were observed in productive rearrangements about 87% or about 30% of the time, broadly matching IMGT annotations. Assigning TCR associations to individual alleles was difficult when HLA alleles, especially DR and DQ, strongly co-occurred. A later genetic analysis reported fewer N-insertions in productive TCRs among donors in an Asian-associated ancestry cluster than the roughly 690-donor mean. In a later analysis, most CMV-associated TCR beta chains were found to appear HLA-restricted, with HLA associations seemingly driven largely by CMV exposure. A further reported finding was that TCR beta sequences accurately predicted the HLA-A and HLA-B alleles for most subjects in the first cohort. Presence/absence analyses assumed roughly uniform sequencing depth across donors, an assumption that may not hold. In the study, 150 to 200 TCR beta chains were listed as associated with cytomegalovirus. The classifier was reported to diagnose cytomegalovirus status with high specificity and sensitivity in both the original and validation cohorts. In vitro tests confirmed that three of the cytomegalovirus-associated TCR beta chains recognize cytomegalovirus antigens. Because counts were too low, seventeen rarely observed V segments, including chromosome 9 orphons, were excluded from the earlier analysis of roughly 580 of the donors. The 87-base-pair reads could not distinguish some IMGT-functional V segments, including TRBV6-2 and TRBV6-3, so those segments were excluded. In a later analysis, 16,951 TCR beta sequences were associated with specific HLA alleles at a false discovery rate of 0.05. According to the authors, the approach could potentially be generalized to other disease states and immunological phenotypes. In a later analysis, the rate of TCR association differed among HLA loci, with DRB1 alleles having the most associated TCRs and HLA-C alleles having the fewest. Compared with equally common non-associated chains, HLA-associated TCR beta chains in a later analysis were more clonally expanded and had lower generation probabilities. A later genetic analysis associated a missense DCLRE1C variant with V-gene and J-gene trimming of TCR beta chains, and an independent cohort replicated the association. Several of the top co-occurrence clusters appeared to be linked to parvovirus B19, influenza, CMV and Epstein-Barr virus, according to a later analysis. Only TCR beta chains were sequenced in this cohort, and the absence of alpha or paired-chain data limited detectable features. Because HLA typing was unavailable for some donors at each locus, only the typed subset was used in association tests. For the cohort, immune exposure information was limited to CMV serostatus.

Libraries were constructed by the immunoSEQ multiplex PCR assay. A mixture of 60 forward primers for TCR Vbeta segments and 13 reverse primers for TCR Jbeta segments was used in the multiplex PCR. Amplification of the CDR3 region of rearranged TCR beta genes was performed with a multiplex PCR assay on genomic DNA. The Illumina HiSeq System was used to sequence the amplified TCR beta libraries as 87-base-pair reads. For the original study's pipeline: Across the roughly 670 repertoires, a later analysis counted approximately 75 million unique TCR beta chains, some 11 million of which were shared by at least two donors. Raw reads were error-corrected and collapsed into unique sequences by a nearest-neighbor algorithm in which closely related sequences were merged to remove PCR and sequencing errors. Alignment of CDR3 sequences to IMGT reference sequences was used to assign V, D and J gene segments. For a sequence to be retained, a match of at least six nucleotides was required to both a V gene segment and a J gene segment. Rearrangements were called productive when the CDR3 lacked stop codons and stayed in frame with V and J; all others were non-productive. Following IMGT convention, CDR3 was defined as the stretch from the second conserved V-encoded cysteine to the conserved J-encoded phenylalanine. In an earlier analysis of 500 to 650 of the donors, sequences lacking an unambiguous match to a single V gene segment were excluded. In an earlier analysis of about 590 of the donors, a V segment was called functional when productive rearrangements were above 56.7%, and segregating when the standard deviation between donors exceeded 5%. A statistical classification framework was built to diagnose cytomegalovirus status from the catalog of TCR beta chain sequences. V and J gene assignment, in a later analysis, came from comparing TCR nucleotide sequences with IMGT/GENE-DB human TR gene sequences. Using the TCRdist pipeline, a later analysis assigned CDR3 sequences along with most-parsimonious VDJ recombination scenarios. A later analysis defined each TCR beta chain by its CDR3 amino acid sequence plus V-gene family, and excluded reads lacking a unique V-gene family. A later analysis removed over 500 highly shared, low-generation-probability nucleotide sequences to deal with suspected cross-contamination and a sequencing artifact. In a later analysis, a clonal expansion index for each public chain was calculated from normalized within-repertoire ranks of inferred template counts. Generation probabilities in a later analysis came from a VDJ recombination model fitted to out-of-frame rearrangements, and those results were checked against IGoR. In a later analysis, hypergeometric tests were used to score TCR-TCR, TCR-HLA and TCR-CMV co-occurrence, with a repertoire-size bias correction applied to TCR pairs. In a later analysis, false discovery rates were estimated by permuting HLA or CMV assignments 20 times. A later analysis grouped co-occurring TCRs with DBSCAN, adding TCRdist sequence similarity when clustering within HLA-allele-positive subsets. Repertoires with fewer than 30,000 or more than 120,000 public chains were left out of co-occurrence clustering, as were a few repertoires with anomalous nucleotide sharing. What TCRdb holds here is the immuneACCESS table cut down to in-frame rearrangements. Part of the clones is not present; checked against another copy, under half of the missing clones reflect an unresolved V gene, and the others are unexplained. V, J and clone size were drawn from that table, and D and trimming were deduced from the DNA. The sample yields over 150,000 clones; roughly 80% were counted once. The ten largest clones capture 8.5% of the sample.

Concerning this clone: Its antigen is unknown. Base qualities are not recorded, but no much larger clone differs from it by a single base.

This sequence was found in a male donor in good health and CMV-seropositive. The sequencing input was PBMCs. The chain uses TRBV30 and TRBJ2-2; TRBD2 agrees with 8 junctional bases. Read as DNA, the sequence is TGTGCCTGGAGGGGACTAGGGAACACCGGGGAGCTGTTTTTT. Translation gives CAWRGLGNTGELFF.